This entry features one TCR beta chain sequence. This clonotype was counted ten times or more. Its recognized antigen is unknown. Base-call qualities are not available, and no considerably larger clone is one nucleotide away. From the germline V gene, CDR1 is SGHTA and CDR2 is FQGNSA. V and J lose 5 bases and 1 base, and a span of 13 bases separates them. The CDR3 runs 15 amino acids, cysteine and phenylalanine included. CDR3 DNA is the only sequence kept; it has 45 bases, read in frame from the first base. This sample was taken from a study of T cell repertoires in cytomegalovirus infection (dated by TCRdb to the late 2010s). Study-level background: Donor HLA type was relevant to the analysis, because carriage of CMV infection together with the matching HLA type was indicated by public TCR beta signatures. Overall study results and their limits: The ex vivo response was dominated by HLA-C-restricted CMV-specific TCR beta clonotypes, which also provided the single most frequent clonotype in two of eight donors. In both this cohort and an independent cohort of several hundred donors, the cumulative frequency of public TCR beta family members distinguished carriers of CMV infection plus the relevant HLA type.

Sequencer: Illumina HiSeq 1500. The public reads were reprocessed in TCRdb via fastp at Q25 and MiXCR, keeping in-frame beta chains. Rows are unified per CDR3 protein, each entry keeping the most common DNA and genes. In this sample the table shows under 250,000 distinct CDR3 sequences, about 12% of which occur a single time. The leading ten clones occupy 1.5% to 2% of the sample. The chain is assembled from TRBV7-2 and TRBJ2-3, with a tentative D call of TRBD1 or TRBD2, each matching 5 bases. This TCR derives from a human donor in good health (CMV status not recorded). Some clones in this sample may be carry-over from other donors' samples. Sequencing was carried out using PBMCs. The CDR3 region: CASSVVGDGTDTQYF. The nucleotides read TGTGCCAGCAGCGTAGTAGGGGACGGCACAGATACGCAGTATTTT.